This entry features one T cell receptor beta chain sequence. This clone has more than one count but fewer than ten. Its target antigen remains unknown. No quality values exist for individual bases; no much larger clone is one base distant. The data stem from a study of cytomegalovirus exposure and HLA in healthy donors (dated by TCRdb to about 2017). About the study as a whole: In an earlier analysis of 550 to 750 of the donors, approximately 300 Gb of sequence data and approximately 100 million unique TCR beta sequences from roughly 200 million T cells were reported. An early release that covered approximately 600 HLA-typed donors contained approximately 300 gigabases of sequencing data and 65 million to 100 million unique TCR sequences. Among the approximately 430 genotyped donors, approximately 77% belonged to the genetic ancestry cluster associated with self-reported Caucasian donors. The study aimed to test whether cataloging public T cell receptors could reveal signatures of past pathogen exposure. The study profiled the T cell repertoires of more than 500 subjects by immunosequencing and related them to cytomegalovirus serostatus. Along with the approximately 650-subject first cohort, a separate validation cohort of over 90 different subjects was used. To predict cytomegalovirus infection status, the study brought together high-throughput TCR immunosequencing, statistical association of individual TCRs with disease status, and machine learning. A later analysis re-analyzed previously published TCR beta repertoires from hundreds of donors and added high-resolution HLA genotyping to study TCR occurrence patterns. In the later analysis, no new phenotypic data were used to find candidate immune exposures; instead, reliance was placed on TCR beta sequences and their occurrence across donors. To decide whether each TCR beta V gene segment behaved as functional or pseudogenic, an earlier analysis of some 570 of the donors relied on high-throughput TCR beta sequencing. Donor age, sex, ethnicity and CMV serostatus were compiled together with the repertoire data. A later genetic analysis used genome-wide SNP genotypes for 398 of the 666 donors, treating that subset as a discovery cohort. Every repertoire in the discovery cohort had been generated on one and the same sequencing platform. Both class I and class II loci were covered by HLA typing, at four-digit resolution. Typing coverage varied by locus: roughly 620-640 donors for A, B, C, DRB1 and DQB1; roughly 510 for DQA1; more than 600 for DPA1; some 470 for DPB1. Because of strong linkage in the cohort, roughly five DR-DQ haplotypes were treated as single units for association and clustering. On average, roughly 250,000 unique TCR beta nucleotide sequences were sequenced per donor among 300 to 500 genotyped donors of the cohort, with around 19% of those sequences being non-productive.

The cohort consisted of 600 or so healthy bone marrow donors. All cohort members were sampled while nominally healthy, although unrecorded immune exposures were likely present. The donor was CMV seropositive and belonged to the group of 250 to 300 seropositive cohort members. Every donor gave a peripheral blood sample, and the peripheral blood mononuclear cells from that sample were used for TCR beta sequencing. The Qiagen DNeasy Blood Extraction Kit was used to extract genomic DNA from the blood cell samples. Libraries came from the immunoSEQ multiplex PCR assay. The multiplex PCR relied on a mix of 60 forward primers for TCR Vbeta segments and 13 reverse primers for TCR Jbeta segments. The CDR3 region of rearranged TCR beta genes was amplified from genomic DNA with a multiplex PCR assay. The amplified TCR beta libraries were sequenced on the Illumina HiSeq System as 87-base-pair reads. Regarding the original processing steps: Across the 640 or so repertoires, a later analysis counted 80 million or so unique TCR beta chains, around 11 million of which were shared by at least two donors. Raw reads were error-corrected and collapsed into unique sequences with a nearest-neighbor algorithm that merged closely related sequences to remove PCR and sequencing errors. CDR3 sequences were aligned to IMGT reference sequences to assign V, D and J gene segments. For a sequence to be retained, at least a six-nucleotide match to both a V gene segment and a J gene segment was required. A rearrangement counted as productive if the CDR3 had no stop codons and remained in frame with V and J, and every other rearrangement counted as non-productive. CDR3 was defined according to IMGT convention as the region running from the second conserved V-encoded cysteine to the conserved J-encoded phenylalanine. In an earlier analysis of 500 to 650 of the donors, sequences lacking an unambiguous match to a single V gene segment were excluded. In an earlier analysis of 587 of the donors, a V segment was called functional when productive rearrangements were above 56.7%, and segregating when the standard deviation between donors exceeded 5%. A statistical classification framework was developed to diagnose cytomegalovirus status using the catalog of TCR beta chain sequences. In a later analysis, TCR nucleotide sequences were compared against IMGT/GENE-DB human TR gene sequences so that V and J genes could be assigned. A later analysis assigned CDR3 sequences and most-parsimonious VDJ recombination scenarios with the TCRdist pipeline. A later analysis defined each TCR beta chain by its CDR3 amino acid sequence plus V-gene family, and excluded reads lacking a unique V-gene family. In a later analysis, 450 to 600 highly shared, low-generation-probability nucleotide sequences were removed to address suspected cross-contamination and a sequencing artifact. In a later analysis, a clonal expansion index for each public chain was calculated from normalized within-repertoire ranks of inferred template counts. In a later analysis, generation probabilities were computed with a VDJ recombination model fitted to out-of-frame rearrangements, and the resulting probabilities were checked against IGoR. A later analysis scored TCR-TCR, TCR-HLA and TCR-CMV co-occurrence with hypergeometric tests, applying a repertoire-size bias correction to TCR pairs. False discovery rates were estimated in a later analysis by permuting HLA or CMV assignments 20 times. In a later analysis, co-occurring TCRs were grouped using DBSCAN, and TCRdist sequence similarity was added for clustering within HLA-allele-positive subsets. Repertoires with fewer than 30,000 or more than 120,000 public chains, plus five repertoires with anomalous nucleotide sharing, were excluded from co-occurrence clustering. TCRdb carries this immuneACCESS record with in-frame sequences only. Its versions omit some clonotypes, under half of them owing to an unresolved V gene in the studies checked, with the rest unexplained. Clone size and the V and J calls come from that table; the DNA yielded D and trimming. This sample lists about 150,000 clones; more than 65% were detected once. About 6.7% of the sample rests with the top ten.

General findings and caveats noted by the study authors: Compared with the approximately 720-donor mean, donors in an Asian-associated ancestry cluster had fewer N-insertions in productive TCRs, according to a later genetic analysis. The study listed 150 to 200 TCR beta chains as associated with cytomegalovirus. A cluster of highly shared sequence variants was judged likely to represent a technical artifact of the sequencing pipeline. A later analysis found that most CMV-associated TCR beta chains appeared HLA-restricted, with HLA associations seemingly driven largely by CMV exposure. In a later analysis, HLA-associated TCR beta chains showed more clonal expansion and lower generation probabilities than non-associated chains that were equally common. The cohort was sequenced for TCR beta chains only, and without alpha or paired-chain data the features that could be detected were limited. The authors suggested that the approach could potentially be generalized to other disease states and immunological phenotypes. Some IMGT-functional V segments, including TRBV6-2 and TRBV6-3, could not be told apart with the 87-base-pair reads, so those segments were excluded. In both the original and validation cohorts, the classifier was reported to diagnose cytomegalovirus status with high specificity and sensitivity. CMV serostatus was the only immune exposure information available for the cohort. A further reported finding was that TCR beta sequences accurately predicted the HLA-A and HLA-B alleles for most subjects in the first cohort. Specific HLA alleles were associated with 15,000 to 20,000 TCR beta sequences at a false discovery rate of 0.05 in a later analysis. In an earlier analysis of 500 to 650 of the donors, most TCR beta V segments appeared in productive rearrangements about 90% or about 30% of the time, broadly matching IMGT annotations. A few of the identified cytomegalovirus-associated TCR beta chains were confirmed in vitro to be specific for cytomegalovirus antigens. Because HLA typing was missing for some donors at each locus, association tests included only the typed subset. A later genetic analysis associated a missense DCLRE1C variant with V-gene and J-gene trimming of TCR beta chains, and an independent cohort replicated the association. The earlier analysis of some 560 of the donors excluded some 16 rarely observed V segments, including chromosome 9 orphons, because counts were too low. Across donors, most TCR sequences were observed very rarely, whereas some public TCRs were present in many individuals. Linkage disequilibrium might explain the correlated functional status among segregating V segments, but an unknown experimental factor could not be excluded. Roughly uniform sequencing depth across donors was assumed in presence/absence analyses, although this assumption may not hold. According to a later analysis, TCR association rates differed among HLA loci, with DRB1 alleles showing the most associated TCRs and HLA-C alleles showing the fewest. Assigning TCR associations to individual alleles was difficult when HLA alleles, especially DR and DQ, strongly co-occurred. A later analysis reported that several top co-occurrence clusters appeared linked to parvovirus B19, influenza, CMV and Epstein-Barr virus.

Relative to germline, V is 4 bases shorter and J is 2 bases shorter, with 19 bases between their ends. The CDR3 goes from the cysteine to the phenylalanine over 16 residues. Of all the DNA, just the CDR3 is kept, 48 bases in frame from base 1. CDR1 and CDR2 (SGHNT, YYREEE) derive from the germline V gene (reference sequence). The sequenced sample was PBMCs. The chain uses TRBV5-4 and TRBJ2-7; TRBD2 could be the D gene, as 6 bases match. This sequence originates from a man aged 45-65 years in good health and CMV-seropositive. The DNA is as follows: TGTGCCAGCAGCCCGGGCGGGGCTAGCGAAGCCTACGAGCAGTACTTC. Translated, it reads CASSPGGASEAYEQYF.